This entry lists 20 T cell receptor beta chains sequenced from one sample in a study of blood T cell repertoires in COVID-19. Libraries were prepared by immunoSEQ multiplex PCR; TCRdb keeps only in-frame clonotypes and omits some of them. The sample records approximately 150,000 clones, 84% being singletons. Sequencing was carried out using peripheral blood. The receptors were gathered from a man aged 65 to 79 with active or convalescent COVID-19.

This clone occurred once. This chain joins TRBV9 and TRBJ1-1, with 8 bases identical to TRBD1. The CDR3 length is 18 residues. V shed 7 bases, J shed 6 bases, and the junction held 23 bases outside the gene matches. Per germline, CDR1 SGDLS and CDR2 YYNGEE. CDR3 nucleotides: TGTGCCAGCGGCTCTTTTCGGGGGCAGGGGGCCCACCTGGCTGAAGCTTTCTTT. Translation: CASGSFRGQGAHLAEAFF.

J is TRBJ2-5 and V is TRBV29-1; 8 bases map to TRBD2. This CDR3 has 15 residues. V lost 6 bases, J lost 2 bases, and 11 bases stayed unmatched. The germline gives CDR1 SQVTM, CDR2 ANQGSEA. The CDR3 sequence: CSVTGTSGGQETQYF. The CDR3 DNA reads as TGCAGCGTAACCGGAACTAGCGGAGGACAAGAGACCCAGTACTTC.

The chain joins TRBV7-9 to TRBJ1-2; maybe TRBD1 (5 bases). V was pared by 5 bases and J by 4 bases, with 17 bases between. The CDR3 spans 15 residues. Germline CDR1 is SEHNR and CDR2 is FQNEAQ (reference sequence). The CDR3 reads CASSPGGGEPYGYTF. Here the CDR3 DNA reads TGTGCCAGCAGCCCGGGGGGAGGGGAGCCCTATGGCTACACCTTC.

CDR3 sequence (DNA): TGTGCCAGCAGCAAGGGACAGGGGAACACCGGGGAGCTGTTTTTT. It specifies CASSKGQGNTGELFF. The chain is built from TRBV11-3 and TRBJ2-2, with 9 nucleotides matching TRBD1. This CDR3 contains 15 residues. Germline CDR1 and CDR2: SGHNT and YENEEA. With V trimmed by 5 bases and J by 1 base, 2 bases remained unmatched. The full variable domain, with the rest looked up from reference TRBV11-3 and TRBJ2-2, is EAGVVQSPRYKIIEKKQPVAFWCNPISGHNTLYWYLQNLGQGPELLIRYENEEAVDDSQLPKDRFSAERLKGVDSTLKIQPAELGDSAVYLCASSKGQGNTGELFFGEGSRLTVL.

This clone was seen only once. The CDR3 region is CASRLDGATHEQYF. For the CDR3, the DNA is TGTGCCAGCAGGCTCGATGGGGCAACCCACGAGCAGTACTTC. The J gene is TRBJ2-7, the V gene TRBV2, with a weak D call TRBD1 (5 bases). With 6 bases removed from V and 5 bases from J, the gap between germline ends came to 17 bases. CDR1 SNHLY and CDR2 FYNNEI come from the germline V gene. The CDR3 has 14 amino acids.

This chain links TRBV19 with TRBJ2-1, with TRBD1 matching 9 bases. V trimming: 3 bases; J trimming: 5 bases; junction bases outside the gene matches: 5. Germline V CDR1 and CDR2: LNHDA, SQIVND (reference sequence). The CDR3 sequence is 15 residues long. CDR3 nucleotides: TGTGCCAGTAGTATGCGGGACAGGGTCCACAATGAGCAGTTCTTC. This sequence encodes CASSMRDRVHNEQFF.

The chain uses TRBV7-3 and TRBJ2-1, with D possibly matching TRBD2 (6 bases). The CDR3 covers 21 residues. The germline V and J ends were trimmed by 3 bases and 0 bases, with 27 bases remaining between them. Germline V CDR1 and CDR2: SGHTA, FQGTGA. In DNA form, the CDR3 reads TGTGCCAGCAGCTTCAAAAGCCCCCAGGGTTGGGGGGAAAGCTCCTACAATGAGCAGTTCTTC. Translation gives CASSFKSPQGWGESSYNEQFF.

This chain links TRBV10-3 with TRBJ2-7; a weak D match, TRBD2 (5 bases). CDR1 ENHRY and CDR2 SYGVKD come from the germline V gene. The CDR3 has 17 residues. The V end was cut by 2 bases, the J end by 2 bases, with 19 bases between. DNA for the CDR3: TGTGCCATCAGTGAGACGCTACGGGGTGGGCGGACCTACGAGCAGTACTTC. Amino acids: CAISETLRGGRTYEQYF.

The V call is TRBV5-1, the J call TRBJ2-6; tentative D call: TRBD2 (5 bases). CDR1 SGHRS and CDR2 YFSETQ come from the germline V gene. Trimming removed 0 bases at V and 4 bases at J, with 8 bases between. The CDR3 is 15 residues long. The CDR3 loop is CASSLGGYGANVLTF. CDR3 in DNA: TGCGCCAGCAGCTTGGGAGGGTACGGGGCCAACGTCCTGACTTTC.

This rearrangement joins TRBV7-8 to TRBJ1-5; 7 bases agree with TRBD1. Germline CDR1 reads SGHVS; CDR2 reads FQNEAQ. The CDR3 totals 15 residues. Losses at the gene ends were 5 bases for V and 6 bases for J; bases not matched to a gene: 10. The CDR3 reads CASSPVRGLGQPQHF. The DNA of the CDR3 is TGTGCCAGCAGCCCCGTTAGGGGGCTAGGTCAGCCCCAGCATTTT.

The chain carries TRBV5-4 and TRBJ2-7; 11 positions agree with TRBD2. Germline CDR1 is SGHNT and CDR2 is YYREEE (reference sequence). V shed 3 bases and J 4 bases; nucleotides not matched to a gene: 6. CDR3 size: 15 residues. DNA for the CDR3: TGTGCCAGCAGCTCTTCTAGCGGGAGGCAGTACGAGCAGTACTTC. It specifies CASSSSSGRQYEQYF.

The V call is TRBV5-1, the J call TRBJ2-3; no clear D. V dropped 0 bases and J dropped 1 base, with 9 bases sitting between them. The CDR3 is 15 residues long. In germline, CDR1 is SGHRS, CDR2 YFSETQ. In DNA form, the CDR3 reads TGCGCCAGCAGCTTGGGACAAGTGGGCACAGATACGCAGTATTTT. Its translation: CASSLGQVGTDTQYF.

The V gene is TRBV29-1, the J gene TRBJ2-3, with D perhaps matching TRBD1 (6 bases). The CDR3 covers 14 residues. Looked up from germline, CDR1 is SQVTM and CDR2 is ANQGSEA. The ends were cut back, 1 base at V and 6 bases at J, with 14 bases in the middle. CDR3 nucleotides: TGCAGCGTTGAAGGTGGGGCAGGGGCGGATACGCAGTATTTT. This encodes CSVEGGAGADTQYF.

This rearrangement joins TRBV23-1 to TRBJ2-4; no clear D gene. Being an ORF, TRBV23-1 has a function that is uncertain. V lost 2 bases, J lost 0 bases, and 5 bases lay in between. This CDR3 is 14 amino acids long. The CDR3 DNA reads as TGCGCCAGCAGTCAACTAATAGCCAAAAACATTCAGTACTTC. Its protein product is CASSQLIAKNIQYF.

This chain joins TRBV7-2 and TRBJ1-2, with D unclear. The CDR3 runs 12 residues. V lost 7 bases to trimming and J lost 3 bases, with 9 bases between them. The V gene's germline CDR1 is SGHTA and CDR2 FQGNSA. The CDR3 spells CASTTDHYGYTF. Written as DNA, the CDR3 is TGTGCCAGCACCACAGACCACTATGGCTACACCTTC.

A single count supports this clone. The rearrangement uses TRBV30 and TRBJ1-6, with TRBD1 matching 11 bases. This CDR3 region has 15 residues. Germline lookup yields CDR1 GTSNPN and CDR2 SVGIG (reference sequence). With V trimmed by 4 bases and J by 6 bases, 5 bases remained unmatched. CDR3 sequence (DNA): TGTGCCTGGACGGGACAGGGGGTGCCTAATTCACCCCTCCACTTT. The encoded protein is CAWTGQGVPNSPLHF.

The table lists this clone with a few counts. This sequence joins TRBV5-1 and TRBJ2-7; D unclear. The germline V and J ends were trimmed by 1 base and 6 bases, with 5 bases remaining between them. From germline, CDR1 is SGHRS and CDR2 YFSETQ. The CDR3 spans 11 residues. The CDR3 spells CASSLRSEQYF. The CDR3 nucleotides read TGCGCCAGCAGCTTGCGGAGCGAGCAGTACTTC.

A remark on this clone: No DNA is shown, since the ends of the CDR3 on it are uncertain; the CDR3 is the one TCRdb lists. The chain's CDR3 is CASSSVRGISYEQYF. The chain uses TRBV28 and TRBJ2-7; TRBD2, the D gene given by the table, was not confirmed from the DNA. The CDR3 totals 15 residues, both ends included. From germline, CDR1 is MDHEN and CDR2 SYDVKM.

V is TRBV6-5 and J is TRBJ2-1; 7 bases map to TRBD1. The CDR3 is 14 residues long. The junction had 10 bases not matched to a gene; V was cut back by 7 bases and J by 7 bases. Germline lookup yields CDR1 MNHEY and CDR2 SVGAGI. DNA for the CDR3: TGTGCCAGCACCCCCCGACAGGGAAGGAATGAGCAGTTCTTC. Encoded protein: CASTPRQGRNEQFF.

Here the CDR3 reads CASSPGSRDSPLHF. The CDR3 DNA sequence: TGTGCCAGCAGCCCAGGGTCTAGAGATTCACCCCTCCACTTT. V and J are TRBV7-8 and TRBJ1-6; D is perhaps TRBD1 (5 bases). The V end lost 5 bases, the J end lost 8 bases, and 13 bases lay between the germline ends. CDR1 and CDR2 (germline): SGHVS, FQNEAQ. This CDR3 comprises 14 residues.